What follows are 25 T cell receptor beta chains derived from one specimen sequenced in a study of CXCR3-negative and CXCR3-positive naive CD8 T cells. UMI-labeled 5' RACE yielded the TRB cDNA libraries. TCRdb reprocessed the 5' RACE reads, keeping one entry per CDR3 protein, no DNA. This listing includes roughly 24,000 distinct CDR3 sequences. Sample: memory CD8+ T cells from blood. These receptors were obtained from a human donor in good health. Some clones in this sample may be carry-over from other donors' samples.

The chain links TRBV11-2 to TRBJ1-2; lacking DNA, the TRBD1 call made by TCRdb goes unchecked. From germline, CDR1 is SGHAT and CDR2 FQNNGV. This CDR3 contains 16 residues. The CDR3 loop is CASSFSEQGSNYGYTF.

The chain joins TRBV7-9 to TRBJ2-1; TCRdb selects TRBD2, and the lack of DNA leaves this call unchecked. The length of the CDR3 is 15 residues. Looked up from germline, CDR1 is SEHNR and CDR2 is FQNEAQ (reference sequence). CDR3 residues: CASSLRTTLADEQFF.

This chain joins TRBV28 and TRBJ1-2; TCRdb's D call of TRBD1 is untestable without DNA. The CDR3 length is 18 residues. Germline values: CDR1 MDHEN, CDR2 SYDVKM. The chain's CDR3 is CASSSSDRGAVLDYGYTF.

V gene TRBV29-1 combines with J gene TRBJ2-7; with no DNA, the TCRdb D assignment of TRBD2 cannot be verified. CDR1 and CDR2 from the germline V gene are SQVTM and ANQGSEA. CDR3 size: 12 residues. The CDR3 spells CSAGTETYEQYF.

The chain joins TRBV20-1 to TRBJ1-3. CDR1 is DFQATT and CDR2 is SNEGSKA in the germline V gene (reference sequence). The CDR3 has 15 residues. CDR3 sequence: CSAILSEESGNTIYF.

This rearrangement joins TRBV7-9 to TRBJ1-2. CDR3 length: 15 amino acids. Germline V gene sequence: CDR1 SEHNR, CDR2 FQNEAQ (reference sequence). CDR3 residues: CASSLYLGDNYGYTF.

The chain has TRBV5-4 and TRBJ2-7; the D call from TCRdb, TRBD1, cannot be confirmed without DNA. CDR1 SGHNT and CDR2 YYREEE come from the germline V gene (reference sequence). The CDR3 has 12 amino acids. The CDR3 sequence is CASGPGIQKQYF.

The chain employs TRBV7-9 and TRBJ2-7; the TCRdb D gene call, TRBD1, has no DNA to confirm it. Germline CDR1 and CDR2: SEHNR and FQNEAQ (reference sequence). The CDR3 has 15 amino acids. CDR3 in amino acids: CASSQNRGSSYEQYF.

V and J are TRBV20-1 and TRBJ1-2; TCRdb indicates TRBD1, and absent DNA this call remains unverified. This CDR3 comprises 16 residues. Germline CDR1 reads DFQATT; CDR2 reads SNEGSKA (reference sequence). This chain's CDR3 is CSARSRGIGARGGYTF.

This chain connects TRBV14 to TRBJ2-5; TCRdb lists TRBD1, though no DNA is available to test this call. Germline lookup yields CDR1 SGHDN and CDR2 FVKESK. CDR3 length: 13 amino acids. The CDR3 sequence: CASSQDPRDDLTF.

CDR3 amino acids: CASSPPNGVAKNIQYF. The chain employs TRBV18 and TRBJ2-4. The CDR3 runs 16 residues. Germline CDR1 is KGHSH and CDR2 is LQKENI.

The chain is built from TRBV7-9 and TRBJ2-7; the TRBD1 assignment by TCRdb is unverifiable without DNA. Germline CDR1 is SEHNR and CDR2 is FQNEAQ (reference sequence). The CDR3 extends over 17 amino acids. The CDR3 loop is CASSPVVGQGIIYEQYF.

The CDR3: CSARTQGAGAYNEQFF. The rearrangement uses TRBV20-1 and TRBJ2-1; TCRdb picks TRBD1, but there is no DNA to check that call. Per the germline V gene, CDR1 is DFQATT and CDR2 is SNEGSKA (reference sequence). The CDR3 contains 16 residues.

This chain connects TRBV6-2 or TRBV6-3 to TRBJ2-7; there is no DNA to check the TCRdb D call of TRBD1. CDR1 is MNHEY and CDR2 is SVGEGT in the germline V gene. The CDR3 totals 17 residues. CDR3 amino acids: CASSYPPGGSVPYEQYF.

The rearrangement joins TRBV20-1 to TRBJ2-7; TCRdb proposes TRBD1, but this gene call is untestable without DNA. The CDR3 is made up of 13 amino acids. CDR1 is DFQATT and CDR2 is SNEGSKA in the germline V gene (reference sequence). CDR3 sequence reads: CSARGDRDYEQYF.

The V call is TRBV7-2, the J call TRBJ2-5. CDR3 length: 13 amino acids. The germline V gene has CDR1 SGHTA and CDR2 FQGNSA. The CDR3 loop is CASSGNPSETQYF.

The rearrangement links TRBV6-1 to TRBJ2-1; as DNA is missing, the TRBD2 call by TCRdb cannot be tested. Germline CDR1 reads MNHNS; CDR2 reads SASEGT. There are 14 residues in the CDR3. The CDR3 loop reads CAITGTSGIHEQFF.

The chain carries TRBV5-1 and TRBJ2-1; the D gene TCRdb calls, TRBD2, cannot be checked with no DNA. The germline gives CDR1 SGHRS, CDR2 YFSETQ. This CDR3 has 13 amino acids. This CDR3 is CASRGSGYNEQFF.

This chain's CDR3 is CASSQLPGTGDTQYF. The chain is built from TRBV4-3 and TRBJ2-3; as DNA is missing, the TRBD1 call by TCRdb cannot be tested. The CDR3 covers 15 residues. Germline V gene data show CDR1 as LGHNA and CDR2 as YSLEER.

This sequence joins TRBV15 and TRBJ2-5; the D call from TCRdb, TRBD2, cannot be confirmed without DNA. This CDR3 spans 16 amino acids. The germline V gene encodes CDR1 LNHNV and CDR2 YYDKDF (reference sequence). CDR3 sequence: CATSRGLAGHQETQYF.

The V gene is TRBV28, the J gene TRBJ2-7. The CDR3 has 13 amino acids. Germline V gene data show CDR1 as MDHEN and CDR2 as SYDVKM. The CDR3 is CASLGRGSYEQYF.

The chain is built from TRBV28 and TRBJ2-1; TCRdb proposes TRBD1, but this gene call is untestable without DNA. This CDR3 spans 14 amino acids. In germline, CDR1 is MDHEN, CDR2 SYDVKM. The CDR3 sequence: CASSDRGQNNEQFF.

This sequence joins TRBV5-1 and TRBJ2-5; checking the TCRdb D call of TRBD1 is not possible without DNA. The CDR3 is 12 amino acids. Germline values: CDR1 SGHRS, CDR2 YFSETQ. CDR3 amino acids: CASSDREGTQYF.

The chain recombines TRBV4-3 with TRBJ1-2. The germline gives CDR1 LGHNA, CDR2 YSLEER. The CDR3 extends over 15 amino acids. CDR3: CASSQGESGPSGYTF.

The J gene is TRBJ2-1, the V gene TRBV6-2 or TRBV6-3. The CDR3 runs to 15 residues. Germline CDR1 and CDR2: MNHEY and SVGEGT. The CDR3 reads CASSQATSSYNEQFF.